The source of this T cell receptor (beta chain) is a study of identical twins. Study outcomes and limitations: Cross-sectional statistical analysis, not tracking of the same donors, underpinned the conclusions. A lower insertion count was a feature of abundant cord blood beta clonotypes, with no such feature in memory repertoires.

TCRdb fed the 5' RACE reads into MiXCR, producing one record per CDR3 protein. Here the sample spans roughly 500,000 distinct CDR3 sequences, roughly 21% being singletons. Per germline, CDR1 SGHVS and CDR2 FNYEAQ. The CDR3 runs 16 residues. The trim removed 7 bases at V and 7 bases at J, leaving 11 bases unmatched. Points on this clonotype: Its antigen is not known.

The same specimen was also included in a second study, on T cells expressing NK-cell markers. That source notes: It was from sorted CD3+CD56+NKG2C+, CD3+CD56+NKG2C- and CD3+CD56-NKG2C+ T cells that TCR beta repertoires came.

The chain links TRBV7-6 to TRBJ2-1, with 12 bases aligning to TRBD2. This TCR was recovered from a woman under 30 in good health. Material for sequencing was CD4+ T cells sorted from blood. CDR3: CASTPRTSGIGNEQFF. For the CDR3, the DNA is TGTGCCAGCACACCTCGGACTAGCGGGATTGGTAATGAGCAGTTCTTC.